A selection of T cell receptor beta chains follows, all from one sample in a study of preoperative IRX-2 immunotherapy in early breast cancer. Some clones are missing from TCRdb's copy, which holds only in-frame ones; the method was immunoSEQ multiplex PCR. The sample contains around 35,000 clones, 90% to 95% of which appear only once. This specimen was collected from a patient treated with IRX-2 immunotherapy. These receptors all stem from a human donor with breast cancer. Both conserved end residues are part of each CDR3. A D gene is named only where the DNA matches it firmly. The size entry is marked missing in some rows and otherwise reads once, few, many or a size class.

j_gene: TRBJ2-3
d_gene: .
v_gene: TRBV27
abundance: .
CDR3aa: CASSTRGTGTDTQYF
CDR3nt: TGTGCCAGCAGTACTAGGGGGACCGGCACAGATACGCAGTATTTT

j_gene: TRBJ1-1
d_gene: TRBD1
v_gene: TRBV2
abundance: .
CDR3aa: CASNSQGLDTEAFF
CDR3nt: TGTGCCAGCAACTCACAGGGGCTCGACACTGAAGCTTTCTTT

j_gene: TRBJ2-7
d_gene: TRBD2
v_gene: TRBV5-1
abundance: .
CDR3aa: CASSFSGEGLEQYF
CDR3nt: TGCGCCAGCAGCTTTAGCGGGGAGGGTCTCGAGCAGTACTTC

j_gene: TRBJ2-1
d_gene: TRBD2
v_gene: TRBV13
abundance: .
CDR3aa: CASRPPGLAGYNEQFF
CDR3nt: TGTGCCAGCAGACCACCGGGACTAGCGGGGTACAATGAGCAGTTCTTC

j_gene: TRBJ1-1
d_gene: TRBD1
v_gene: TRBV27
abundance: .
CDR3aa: CASSLRGQGFSGTEAFF
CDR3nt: TGTGCCAGCAGTTTGAGGGGACAGGGGTTTTCAGGCACTGAAGCTTTCTTT

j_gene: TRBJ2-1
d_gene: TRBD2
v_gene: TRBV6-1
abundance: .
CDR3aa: CASTLTSGSLNEQFF
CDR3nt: TGTGCCAGCACCTTGACTAGCGGGAGTTTAAATGAGCAGTTCTTC

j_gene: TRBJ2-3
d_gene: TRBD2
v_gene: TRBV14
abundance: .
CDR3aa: CASSLSRAFSSGISDTQYF
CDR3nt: TGTGCCAGCAGCCTCTCAAGGGCCTTTTCTAGCGGGATATCAGATACGCAGTATTTT

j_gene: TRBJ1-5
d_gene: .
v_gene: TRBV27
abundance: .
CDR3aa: CASPWRHNNQPQHF
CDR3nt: TGTGCCAGCCCTTGGAGGCATAACAATCAGCCCCAGCATTTT

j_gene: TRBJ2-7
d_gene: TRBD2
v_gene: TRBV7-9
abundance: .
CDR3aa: CASSLSGGGRVRQYF
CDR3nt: TGTGCCAGCAGCTTATCTGGGGGAGGGAGAGTGCGGCAGTACTTC

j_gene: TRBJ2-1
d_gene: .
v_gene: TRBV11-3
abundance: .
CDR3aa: CASSPGTPLYNEQFF
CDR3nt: TGTGCCAGCAGCCCCGGGACTCCGTTATACAATGAGCAGTTCTTC

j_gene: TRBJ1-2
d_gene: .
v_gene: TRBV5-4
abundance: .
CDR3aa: CASSYLDGYTF
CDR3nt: TGTGCCAGCAGCTACCTGGATGGCTACACCTTC

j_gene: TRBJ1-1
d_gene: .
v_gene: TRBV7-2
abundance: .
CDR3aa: CASSLALGNTEAFF
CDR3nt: TGTGCCAGCAGCTTAGCCCTAGGGAACACTGAAGCTTTCTTT

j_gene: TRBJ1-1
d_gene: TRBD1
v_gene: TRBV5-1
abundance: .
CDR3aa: CASSLGQGRAEAFF
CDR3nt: TGCGCCAGCAGCTTGGGACAGGGGAGGGCTGAAGCTTTCTTT

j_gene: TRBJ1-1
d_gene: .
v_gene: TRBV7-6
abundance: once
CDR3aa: CASSSRGDTEAFF
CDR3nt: TGTGCCAGCAGCTCAAGGGGGGACACTGAAGCTTTCTTT

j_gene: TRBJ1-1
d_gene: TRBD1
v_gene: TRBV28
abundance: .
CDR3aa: CASRRLAGQGNTEAFF
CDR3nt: TGTGCCAGCAGGAGACTTGCTGGACAGGGGAATACTGAAGCTTTCTTT

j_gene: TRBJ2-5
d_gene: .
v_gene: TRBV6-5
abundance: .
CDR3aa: CASRRGGAGETQYF
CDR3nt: TGTGCCAGCAGGCGCGGGGGCGCGGGGGAGACCCAGTACTTC

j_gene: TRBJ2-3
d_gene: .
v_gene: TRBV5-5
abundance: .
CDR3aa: CASSLRATASTDTQYF
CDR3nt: TGTGCCAGCAGCTTGAGGGCAACAGCGAGCACAGATACGCAGTATTTT

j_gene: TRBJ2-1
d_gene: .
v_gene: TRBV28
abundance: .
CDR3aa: CASSLAERSYLRNEQFF
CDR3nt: TGTGCCAGCAGTTTAGCGGAGCGCTCCTACCTTCGGAATGAGCAGTTCTTC